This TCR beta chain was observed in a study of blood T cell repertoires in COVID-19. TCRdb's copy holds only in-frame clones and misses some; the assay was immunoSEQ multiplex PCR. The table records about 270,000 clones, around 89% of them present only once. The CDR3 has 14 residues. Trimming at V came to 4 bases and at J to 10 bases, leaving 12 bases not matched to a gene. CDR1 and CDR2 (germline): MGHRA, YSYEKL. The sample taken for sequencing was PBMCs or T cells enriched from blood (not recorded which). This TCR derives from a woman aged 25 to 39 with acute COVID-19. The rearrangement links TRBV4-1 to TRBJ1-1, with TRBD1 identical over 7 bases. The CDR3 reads CASSRDPGGHGAFF. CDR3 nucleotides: TGCGCCAGCAGCCGAGACCCAGGGGGGCACGGAGCTTTCTTT.